This TCR beta chain stems from a study of radiation and T cells in renal cell carcinoma. The table came from immunoSEQ multiplex PCR; TCRdb's copy has only in-frame clones and leaves some out. The sample records about 16,000 clones, approximately 58% being singletons. The treatment was: treatment-naive control, cytoreductive nephrectomy. The CDR3 spans 13 residues. Germline CDR1 reads SGHAT; CDR2 reads FQDESV (reference sequence). Trimming cost V 0 bases and J 4 bases, with 6 bases left between them. The rearrangement uses TRBV11-1 and TRBJ1-2; possibly TRBD1 for D (5 bases). The clonotype comes from a man in his forties with renal cell carcinoma. Sequenced here: tumor tissue, sampled from a patient whose treatment was nephrectomy without radiotherapy. CDR3 in DNA: TGTGCCAGCAGCTTAGCAGGGACCTATGGCTACACCTTC. Protein sequence: CASSLAGTYGYTF.